The rows below give T cell receptor beta chains drawn from one sample of a study of response to subunit inactivated influenza vaccine. TCRdb used MiXCR to reprocess the RT-PCR reads, holding one entry per CDR3 protein. The sample consists of some 500,000 distinct CDR3 sequences, 13% of them appearing once. The sequencing used PBMCs from blood, collected roughly 48 days after vaccination. The receptor set was obtained from a man aged 45-65 years who received an inactivated influenza vaccine. CDR3s include the opening cysteine and the closing phenylalanine or tryptophan. The D gene is left open where the match is weak. Part of the rows lack a size; the others show once, few, many or a class for expanded clones.

v_call	d_call	clone_size	j_call	cdr3_aa	cdr3_nt
TRBV2	TRBD2	-	TRBJ2-3	CASSEETSGVLTQYF	TGTGCCAGCAGTGAAGAGACTAGCGGGGTTCTTACGCAGTATTTT
TRBV20-1	TRBD2	many	TRBJ2-2	CSAAREGLTGELFF	TGCAGTGCAGCCCGGGAGGGCCTTACCGGGGAGCTGTTTTTT
TRBV20-1	TRBD1	-	TRBJ2-7	CSAKGTGVYEQYF	TGCAGTGCTAAAGGGACAGGAGTCTACGAGCAGTACTTC
TRBV4-2	TRBD1	few	TRBJ2-7	CASSQGTGDYEQYF	TGTGCCAGCAGCCAAGGGACAGGGGACTACGAGCAGTACTTC
TRBV5-5	TRBD1	-	TRBJ2-7	CASSFTGGPNYEQYF	TGTGCCAGCAGCTTTACAGGGGGCCCTAACTACGAGCAGTACTTC
TRBV6-2/TRBV6-3	TRBD2	few	TRBJ2-6	CASITYGRGGANVLTF	TGTGCCAGCATAACCTACGGGAGGGGGGGGGCCAACGTCCTGACTTTC
TRBV6-1	-	-	TRBJ2-2	CASCTPGGRELFF	TGTGCCAGCTGTACCCCGGGTGGTCGGGAGCTGTTTTTT
TRBV29-1	-	many	TRBJ2-3	CSAPATRTDTQYF	TGCAGCGCGCCGGCAACGCGTACAGATACGCAGTATTTT
TRBV5-1	TRBD2	-	TRBJ2-1	CASSLLAGGPWGEQFF	TGCGCCAGCAGCTTACTAGCGGGAGGCCCGTGGGGTGAGCAGTTCTTC
TRBV11-2	-	-	TRBJ2-5	CASSADRKETQYF	TGTGCCAGCAGCGCGGACCGAAAAGAGACCCAGTACTTC
TRBV7-9	TRBD1	-	TRBJ2-4	CASSLAQGENIQYF	TGTGCCAGCAGCTTGGCACAGGGGGAAAACATTCAGTACTTC
TRBV20-1	-	many	TRBJ1-5	CSARDINSNQPQHF	TGCAGTGCCAGGGACATTAATAGCAATCAGCCCCAGCATTTT
TRBV7-6	-	-	TRBJ2-7	CASSLGLFTYEQYF	TGTGCCAGCAGCTTAGGCCTATTCACCTACGAGCAGTACTTC
TRBV18	-	few	TRBJ2-1	CASSLTEGNEQFF	TGTGCCAGCTCACTCACGGAGGGCAATGAGCAGTTCTTC
TRBV5-1	-	-	TRBJ1-1	CASGVGNTEAFF	TGCGCCAGTGGGGTGGGGAACACTGAAGCTTTCTTT
TRBV11-2	-	-	TRBJ2-1	CASSPRDSSNNEQFF	TGTGCCAGCAGCCCCCGAGACAGTTCCAACAATGAGCAGTTCTTC
TRBV5-4	-	-	TRBJ1-2	CASSLDGQYGYTF	TGTGCCAGCAGCTTGGACGGACAGTATGGCTACACCTTC
TRBV5-1	-	many	TRBJ2-1	CASSQIGISYNEQFF	TGCGCCAGCAGCCAAATCGGGATCTCCTACAATGAGCAGTTCTTC
TRBV12-3/TRBV12-4	TRBD1	once	TRBJ2-7	CASSSGQGGYEQYF	TGTGCCAGCAGTTCCGGACAGGGTGGGTACGAGCAGTACTTC
TRBV21-1	-	-	TRBJ2-7	CASSKVSGGVKYEQYF	TGTGCCAGCAGCAAAGTCAGCGGGGGGGTTAAATACGAGCAGTACTTC
TRBV11-2	-	-	TRBJ1-5	CATSSGRNQPQHF	TGTGCCACCAGCTCTGGGCGAAATCAGCCCCAGCATTTT
TRBV12-3/TRBV12-4	-	many	TRBJ1-1	CASMPTGMTEAFF	TGTGCCAGCATGCCGACAGGTATGACTGAAGCTTTCTTT
TRBV7-2	-	few	TRBJ2-7	CASSLDRPVDEQYF	TGTGCCAGCAGCTTAGACAGGCCAGTTGACGAGCAGTACTTC
TRBV20-1	TRBD2	-	TRBJ2-7	CSARDPQPGHSGRLYEQYF	TGCAGTGCTAGAGATCCCCAACCCGGTCATAGCGGGAGGTTGTACGAGCAGTACTTC
TRBV6-2/TRBV6-3	TRBD1	few	TRBJ2-3	CASSYGQGGGDTQYF	TGTGCCAGCAGTTACGGACAGGGAGGAGGCGATACGCAGTATTTT
TRBV12-5	-	-	TRBJ2-5	CASAGPSLETQYF	TGTGCTAGTGCGGGTCCGAGTCTGGAGACCCAGTACTTC